What follows are 31 T cell receptor beta chains derived from one specimen sequenced in a study of blood T cell repertoires in COVID-19. Using immunoSEQ multiplex PCR, the repertoire was profiled, and TCRdb retains in-frame clones only, with some absent. Of about 68,000 clones in the sample, roughly 84% were seen once. Sequenced input: peripheral blood. Receptor source: a man aged 50 or older with active COVID-19.

This clone was seen a handful of times. CDR3 protein: CASSRQTWGEKLFF. The CDR3, as DNA: TGTGCCAGCAGCAGACAGACCTGGGGTGAAAAACTGTTTTTT. The J gene is TRBJ1-4, the V gene TRBV5-6, with D possibly TRBD1 on 5 matching bases. This CDR3 is 14 amino acids long. Germline CDR1 and CDR2: SGHDT and YYEEEE. Trimming cost V 4 bases and J 7 bases, with 14 bases left between them. Based on the CDR3 plus reference TRBV5-6 and TRBJ1-4, the full variable domain is DAGVTQSPTHLIKTRGQQVTLRCSPKSGHDTVSWYQQALGQGPQFIFQYYEEEERQRGNFPDRFSGHQFPNYSSELNVNALLLGDSALYLCASSRQTWGEKLFFGSGTQLSVL.

The chain links TRBV25-1 to TRBJ2-7, with D uncertain. Germline values: CDR1 MGHDK, CDR2 SYGVNS. CDR3 length: 14 residues. The V end was cut by 0 bases, the J end by 0 bases, with 6 bases between. DNA for the CDR3: TGTGCCAGCAGTGAATATGTAGCCTCCTACGAGCAGTACTTC. Translated, it gives CASSEYVASYEQYF.

The chain combines TRBV19 with TRBJ1-1; 7 nucleotides align to TRBD1. The junction had 5 bases not matched to a gene; V was cut back by 5 bases and J by 2 bases. The CDR3 covers 14 residues. Germline CDR1 is LNHDA and CDR2 is SQIVND (reference sequence). The CDR3 protein is CASSPTGTNTEAFF. CDR3 sequence (DNA): TGTGCCAGTAGTCCGACAGGGACCAACACTGAAGCTTTCTTT.

The chain carries TRBV27 and TRBJ1-2, with TRBD1 as a possible D gene (5 bases). The CDR3 consists of 15 residues. Trimming took 5 bases from V and 3 from J, leaving 16 bases between them. Germline CDR1 is MNHEY and CDR2 is SMNVEV (reference sequence). Here the CDR3 reads CASSPRRGGDYGYTF. Written as DNA, the CDR3 is TGTGCCAGCAGTCCCCGCCGGGGAGGGGACTATGGCTACACCTTC.

V gene TRBV30 combines with J gene TRBJ1-3; D not certain. The CDR3 has 14 amino acids. V lost 2 bases and J 0 bases, leaving 8 bases between the germline ends. Germline V gene lookup returns CDR1 GTSNPN and CDR2 SVGIG (reference sequence). The CDR3 DNA reads as TGTGCCTGGAGTCCAGAATCCTCTGGAAACACCATATATTTT. This encodes CAWSPESSGNTIYF.

This clone occurred a few times. V gene TRBV6-2 or TRBV6-3 combines with J gene TRBJ1-4; tentatively, D is TRBD1 (5 bases). Per germline, CDR1 MNHEY and CDR2 SVGEGT. V lost 6 bases to trimming and J lost 0 bases, with 11 bases between them. This CDR3 has 15 amino acids. The CDR3 loop is CASSLETATNEKLFF. CDR3 bases: TGTGCCAGCAGCCTCGAGACAGCAACTAATGAAAAACTGTTTTTT.

This clone turned up a few times. In DNA form, the CDR3 reads TGTGCCAGCTCACCCCTGGATAGCGGGGGGCCCCATGGATATGAGCAGTTCTTC. Its translation is CASSPLDSGGPHGYEQFF. This chain uses TRBV18 with TRBJ2-1, with 10 bases fitting TRBD2. The J segment lost 8 bases and the V segment lost 3 bases, leaving 16 bases of the junction unmatched. This CDR3 has 18 amino acids. The germline CDR1 and CDR2 sequences are KGHSH and LQKENI.

The rearrangement links TRBV6-4 to TRBJ2-3; 7 nucleotides match TRBD2. The CDR3 loop spans 16 amino acids. Germline loops: CDR1 MRHNA, CDR2 SNTAGT. The J segment lost 6 bases and the V segment lost 0 bases, leaving 9 bases of the junction unmatched. CDR3 DNA: TGTGCCAGCAGTGACTCCTTCAGCCTGGGGGGGGATACGCAGTATTTT. Residues: CASSDSFSLGGDTQYF.

The V gene is TRBV5-8, the J gene TRBJ1-2; D uncertain. The CDR3 runs 12 residues. In germline, CDR1 is SGHTS, CDR2 YDEGEE. V was shortened by 6 bases and J by 3 bases, with 9 bases between the two germline ends. The CDR3 sequence is CASNPDYYGYTF. CDR3 nucleotide sequence: TGTGCCAGCAATCCAGATTACTATGGCTACACCTTC. Based on the CDR3 plus reference TRBV5-8 and TRBJ1-2, the full variable domain is EAGVTQSPTHLIKTRGQQATLRCSPISGHTSVYWYQQALGLGLQFLLWYDEGEERNRGNFPPRFSGRQFPNYSSELNVNALELEDSALYLCASNPDYYGYTFGSGTRLTVV.

This clone was counted once. The chain combines TRBV24-1 with TRBJ2-2, with unresolved D. The V end was cut by 0 bases, the J end by 4 bases, with 2 bases between. Looked up from germline, CDR1 is KGHDR and CDR2 is SFDVKD. The CDR3 has 13 residues. DNA of the CDR3: TGTGCCACCAGTGATTTGCGCACCGGGGAGCTGTTTTTT. Translated: CATSDLRTGELFF.

The chain combines TRBV18 with TRBJ1-1; the match to TRBD1 covers 7 bases. The V gene's germline CDR1 is KGHSH and CDR2 LQKENI. J gave up 0 bases and V 1 base, and 2 bases lay outside the gene matches. This CDR3 region has 15 residues. CDR3 region: CASSPQGQLNTEAFF. The CDR3 DNA follows: TGTGCCAGCTCACCACAGGGACAGCTGAACACTGAAGCTTTCTTT.

CDR3 amino acids: CASSIAGGLLQAEQYF. The CDR3 nucleotides are TGTGCCAGTAGTATAGCCGGGGGGCTACTCCAGGCCGAGCAGTACTTC. This rearrangement joins TRBV19 to TRBJ2-7, with D perhaps matching TRBD2 (7 bases). There are 16 residues in the CDR3. Per germline, CDR1 LNHDA and CDR2 SQIVND (reference sequence). Deletions cut 1 base from V and 6 bases from J, with 19 bases between.

The genes are TRBV9 and TRBJ2-1, with 12 bases matching TRBD2. The CDR3 is made up of 19 amino acids. Germline V gene lookup returns CDR1 SGDLS and CDR2 YYNGEE. V lost 2 bases, J lost 4 bases, and 13 bases stayed unmatched. The CDR3 loop is CASSVERKTSGGPYNEQFF. The CDR3 region has the DNA TGTGCCAGCAGCGTGGAGAGGAAAACTAGCGGGGGGCCATACAATGAGCAGTTCTTC.

The V and J genes are TRBV6-5 and TRBJ2-5, with TRBD2 matching over 7 bases. The CDR3 is made up of 14 amino acids. Per germline, CDR1 MNHEY and CDR2 SVGAGI. The J segment lost 4 bases and the V segment lost 2 bases, leaving 4 bases of the junction unmatched. The CDR3: CASSYVAGIETQYF. CDR3 in DNA: TGTGCCAGCAGTTACGTAGCGGGTATAGAGACCCAGTACTTC.

The rearrangement joins TRBV12-3 or TRBV12-4 to TRBJ2-7; no clear D gene. This CDR3 is built from 13 residues. Deletions cut 6 bases from V and 0 bases from J, with 9 bases between. This CDR3 reads CASRKSSSYEQYF. Here the CDR3 DNA reads TGTGCCAGCAGAAAGAGTAGCTCCTACGAGCAGTACTTC.

V usage is TRBV5-1 and J usage is TRBJ2-1, with D hard to call. The V and J ends lost 2 bases and 4 bases respectively, with 7 bases between them. This CDR3 has 13 amino acids. CDR1 is SGHRS and CDR2 is YFSETQ in the germline V gene. The CDR3 nucleotides read TGCGCCAGCAGCTTAAACTCGTACAATGAGCAGTTCTTC. Residues: CASSLNSYNEQFF.

V is TRBV30 and J is TRBJ1-2, with D perhaps matching TRBD1 (5 bases). Germline V CDR1 and CDR2: GTSNPN, SVGIG (reference sequence). Trimming pared 0 bases from V and 8 bases from J, leaving 10 bases between. This CDR3 is 12 amino acids long. The CDR3 reads CAWSVDQGGYTF. The CDR3, as DNA: TGTGCCTGGAGTGTAGACCAGGGAGGCTACACCTTC.

The V gene is TRBV7-2, the J gene TRBJ1-6, with 10 bases that match TRBD1. This CDR3 comprises 15 residues. V lost 1 base, J lost 9 bases, and 3 bases stayed unmatched. CDR1 SGHTA and CDR2 FQGNSA come from the germline V gene. CDR3 in DNA: TGTGCCAGCAGCTTAGAGGGACAGGGGCTTTCACCCCTCCACTTT. Translation: CASSLEGQGLSPLHF.

V gene TRBV7-8 combines with J gene TRBJ2-1; D gene ambiguous. Trimming removed 0 bases at V and 5 bases at J, with 17 bases between. The CDR3 runs 17 residues. CDR1 and CDR2 from the germline V gene are SGHVS and FQNEAQ. As DNA, the CDR3 is TGTGCCAGCAGCTTAGCGCGGCTAGTCGTGCTACACAATGAGCAGTTCTTC. Translated: CASSLARLVVLHNEQFF. The full variable domain, with the rest looked up from reference TRBV7-8 and TRBJ2-1, is GAGVSQSPRYKVAKRGQDVALRCDPISGHVSLFWYQQALGQGPEFLTYFQNEAQLDKSGLPSDRFFAERPEGSVSTLKIQRTQQEDSAVYLCASSLARLVVLHNEQFFGPGTRLTVL.

The chain couples TRBV10-1 to TRBJ1-4; 7 bases align to TRBD1. This CDR3 is built from 15 residues. From germline, CDR1 is WNHNN and CDR2 SYGVQD (reference sequence). Trimming removed 10 bases from V and 8 bases from J; junction bases left unmatched: 16. The CDR3 bases are TGCGCCACCCCCGACAGACGAGGGGGCGACGAAAAACTGTTTTTT. It translates to CATPDRRGGDEKLFF.

This clone has just a few counts. This chain joins TRBV21-1 and TRBJ2-1; TRBD2 is the table's D call, not checked against the DNA. TRBV21-1 is a pseudogene locus. The CDR3 consists of 11 residues. CDR3 in amino acids: CASSPGDEQFF. For the CDR3, the DNA is TGTGCCAGCAGCCCGGGGGATGAGCAGTTCTTC.

This chain joins TRBV5-1 and TRBJ2-5, with 7 bases aligning to TRBD2. Trimming took 0 bases from V and 2 from J; bases not matched to a gene: 4. The CDR3 sequence is 15 residues long. Germline V gene sequence: CDR1 SGHRS, CDR2 YFSETQ. The CDR3 spells CASSLATLAQETQYF. The CDR3 DNA reads TGCGCCAGCAGCTTGGCCACACTAGCGCAAGAGACCCAGTACTTC.

This chain joins TRBV18 and TRBJ1-1, with 7 bases fitting TRBD1. CDR1 KGHSH and CDR2 LQKENI come from the germline V gene. The CDR3 is 15 residues long. Trimming cost V 1 base and J 3 bases; bases outside gene matches: 5. CDR3 DNA: TGTGCCAGCTCACCACAACAGGGGAGAGACACTGAAGCTTTCTTT. Translation gives CASSPQQGRDTEAFF.

A remark on this clone: The sample has other DNA sequences that encode this CDR3 too. The rearrangement joins TRBV7-9 to TRBJ1-1; 7 nucleotides line up with TRBD1. The germline V gene encodes CDR1 SEHNR and CDR2 FQNEAQ (reference sequence). The CDR3 covers 14 residues. The trim removed 3 bases at V and 1 base at J, leaving 2 bases unmatched. The CDR3 DNA reads as TGTGCCAGCAGCTTGGGACAGCAGAACACTGAAGCTTTCTTT. Translating gives CASSLGQQNTEAFF.

This clone was observed once. The chain recombines TRBV4-3 with TRBJ2-3, with 7 bases aligning to TRBD1. Germline CDR1 is LGHNA and CDR2 is YSLEER. The CDR3 length is 15 residues. V lost 3 bases, J lost 1 base, and 4 bases stayed unmatched. The CDR3 DNA sequence: TGCGCCAGCAGCCAGGAAGGGACAGGCACAGATACGCAGTATTTT. Translation gives CASSQEGTGTDTQYF.

This chain joins TRBV19 and TRBJ2-7; the match to TRBD1 covers 10 bases. This CDR3 is 14 amino acids long. The J segment lost 4 bases and the V segment lost 6 bases, leaving 6 bases of the junction unmatched. The germline CDR1 and CDR2 sequences are LNHDA and SQIVND (reference sequence). The CDR3 nucleotides are TGTGCCAGTAGCAAACTGGACAGGGGGTACGAGCAGTACTTC. Translating gives CASSKLDRGYEQYF.

This clone was seen a handful of times. The chain carries TRBV15 and TRBJ1-5; 7 bases map to TRBD1. V was clipped by 2 bases and J by 2 bases; unmatched bases: 18. The germline CDR1 and CDR2 sequences are LNHNV and YYDKDF (reference sequence). The length of the CDR3 is 20 residues. CDR3 coding DNA: TGTGCCACCAGCAGAAGTTACGGCCCGATCTCCACAGGGGGCAATCAGCCCCAGCATTTT. Its protein product is CATSRSYGPISTGGNQPQHF.

The chain carries TRBV25-1 and TRBJ1-1, with D tentatively TRBD1 (6 bases). The germline V gene has CDR1 MGHDK and CDR2 SYGVNS. The CDR3 runs 15 residues. The ends were cut back, 5 bases at V and 0 bases at J, with 13 bases in the middle. CDR3 sequence: CASSTRTVMNTEAFF. The CDR3 bases are TGTGCCAGCAGTACCCGGACAGTGATGAACACTGAAGCTTTCTTT.

The chain combines TRBV5-6 with TRBJ1-2; TRBD1 is a possible D gene (6 bases). Germline V gene data show CDR1 as SGHDT and CDR2 as YYEEEE. V was pared by 3 bases and J by 1 base, with 19 bases between. This CDR3 has 17 amino acids. The CDR3: CASSSRPQGIVNYGYTF. The CDR3 DNA is TGTGCCAGCAGCTCACGTCCTCAGGGGATTGTTAACTATGGCTACACCTTC.

V gene TRBV29-1 combines with J gene TRBJ2-2, with TRBD1 as a possible D gene (5 bases). V lost 6 bases and J lost 5, with 19 bases in between. Germline CDR1 SQVTM, CDR2 ANQGSEA. There are 15 residues in the CDR3. The CDR3 nucleotides are TGCAGCGTCCAAGGGGCGCCGGGCAGGACCGGGGAGCTGTTTTTT. Amino acid sequence: CSVQGAPGRTGELFF.

This chain connects TRBV3-1 (or the pseudogene TRBV3-2) to TRBJ2-5; the match to TRBD1 covers 8 bases. The germline CDR1 and CDR2 sequences are LGHDT and YNNKEL (reference sequence). The CDR3 runs to 13 residues. V lost 3 bases and J lost 5; bases outside the gene matches: 2. The CDR3 reads CASSHYRGETQYF. CDR3 in DNA: TGTGCCAGCAGCCATTACAGGGGGGAGACCCAGTACTTC.